One and the same sample provided the 21 T cell receptor beta chains below, sequenced in a study of CD8+CD57+ T cells in acquired aplastic anemia. Genomic DNA, the template, was used for profiling of the TCR beta VDJ and CDR3. TCRdb used MiXCR to reprocess the reads, holding one entry per CDR3 protein. The sample contains fewer than 45,000 distinct CDR3 sequences, under 80% of which appear only once. Sequenced input: sorted CD4+, CD8+, or CD8+CD57+ T cells (not recorded which) from PBMCs. These TCRs come from a human donor in good health, serving as a control.

In its sample, this clonotype ranks as medium-sized. This chain links TRBV9 with TRBJ2-1; TRBD2 matches 7 bases. J lost 4 bases, V lost 4 bases, and 8 bases had no gene match. The V gene's germline CDR1 is SGDLS and CDR2 YYNGEE. The CDR3 covers 15 residues. Here the CDR3 reads CASSPGGLNYNEQFF. CDR3 DNA: TGTGCCAGCAGCCCGGGGGGACTAAATTACAATGAGCAGTTCTTC.

The genes are TRBV29-1 and TRBJ1-2, with D unresolved. Trimming cost V 7 bases and J 3 bases, with 12 bases left between them. The length of the CDR3 is 12 residues. Per the germline V gene, CDR1 is SQVTM and CDR2 is ANQGSEA. The CDR3 DNA reads TGCAGCGCCTCGGCCCAACACTATGGCTACACCTTC. This sequence encodes CSASAQHYGYTF.

This rearrangement joins TRBV2 to TRBJ2-7, with D possibly TRBD1 on 6 matching bases. V lost 3 bases, J lost 3 bases, and 9 bases lay in between. The CDR3 covers 13 residues. Germline V lookup: CDR1 SNHLY, CDR2 FYNNEI. The CDR3 here is CASSELGGYEQYF. CDR3 DNA: TGTGCCAGCAGTGAGCTAGGGGGCTACGAGCAGTACTTC. The full variable domain, rest sourced from reference TRBV2 and TRBJ2-7, is EPEVTQTPSHQVTQMGQEVILRCVPISNHLYFYWYRQILGQKVEFLVSFYNNEISEKSEIFDDQFSVERPDGSNFTLKIRSTKLEDSAMYFCASSELGGYEQYFGPGTRLTVT.

V gene TRBV9 combines with J gene TRBJ2-7; D is unresolved. The CDR3 has 12 residues. Looked up from germline, CDR1 is SGDLS and CDR2 is YYNGEE. V was shortened by 4 bases and J by 4 bases, with 9 bases between the two germline ends. The CDR3 reads CASSFIGYEQYF. The CDR3 DNA sequence: TGTGCCAGCAGCTTCATCGGGTACGAGCAGTACTTC.

The rearrangement joins TRBV29-1 to TRBJ2-1, with a tentative D call TRBD2 (7 bases). The CDR3 covers 12 residues. CDR1 and CDR2 from the germline V gene are SQVTM and ANQGSEA. With 7 bases removed from V and 10 bases from J, the gap between germline ends came to 17 bases. The CDR3 coding sequence is TGCAGCGGGGGGCTCGGGGGGAACGAGCAGTTCTTC. This translates into CSGGLGGNEQFF.

The chain employs TRBV2 and TRBJ2-5; D possibly uses TRBD1 or TRBD2 (5 bases each). V lost 6 bases and J 5 bases, leaving 16 bases between the germline ends. This CDR3 contains 14 residues. Germline V gene lookup returns CDR1 SNHLY and CDR2 FYNNEI. CDR3 DNA sequence: TGTGCCAGCAGGGGGGACGGATTCCGTGAGACCCAGTACTTC. This codes for CASRGDGFRETQYF.

V is TRBV9 and J is TRBJ2-5, with 9 bases lining up with TRBD1. CDR1 and CDR2 (germline): SGDLS, YYNGEE. Trimming took 0 bases from V and 2 from J; bases not matched to a gene: 2. The CDR3 spans 15 residues. The CDR3: CASSVVGTGQETQYF. The CDR3 DNA follows: TGTGCCAGCAGCGTAGTGGGGACAGGGCAAGAGACCCAGTACTTC.

By share, this clonotype ranks as medium-sized. The chain uses TRBV7-9 and TRBJ1-1; TRBD1 might be the D (6 bases). Germline V gives CDR1 SEHNR, CDR2 FQNEAQ (reference sequence). The V gene lost 10 bases and the J gene lost 6 bases, with 9 bases spanning the gap. The CDR3 loop spans 10 amino acids. CDR3 sequence (DNA): TGTGCCACCTGGACAGCTGAAGCTTTCTTT. Its protein is CATWTAEAFF.

This chain's CDR3 is CASSVTVGTANSPLHF. Written as DNA, the CDR3 is TGTGCCAGCAGCGTTACAGTGGGGACAGCTAATTCACCCCTCCACTTT. The chain carries TRBV9 and TRBJ1-6, with 7 bases identical to TRBD1. With 2 bases clipped from V and 6 bases from J, the junction kept 8 bases outside the gene matches. The germline V gene encodes CDR1 SGDLS and CDR2 YYNGEE. The CDR3 consists of 16 residues.

This clonotype occurred a few times. This rearrangement joins TRBV11-2 to TRBJ2-7; D not resolved. CDR1 is SGHAT and CDR2 is FQNNGV in the germline V gene. This CDR3 has 11 residues. V lost 2 bases to trimming and J lost 4 bases, with 3 bases between them. The CDR3 DNA reads as TGTGCCAGCAGCTTAAGATACGAGCAGTACTTC. It codes for CASSLRYEQYF.

The rearrangement joins TRBV20-1 to TRBJ1-2, with a tentative D call TRBD1 (6 bases). Trimming removed 5 bases at V and 7 bases at J, with 17 bases between. CDR3 length: 13 amino acids. Germline CDR1 reads DFQATT; CDR2 reads SNEGSKA (reference sequence). DNA of the CDR3: TGCAGTGCTTCCCAGGGGTGGGAGGCTGGCTACACCTTC. Translated: CSASQGWEAGYTF.

J is TRBJ2-7 and V is TRBV29-1; 8 positions match TRBD1. The CDR3 is 13 amino acids. CDR1 is SQVTM and CDR2 is ANQGSEA in the germline V gene. The V and J ends lost 6 bases and 5 bases, in that order; junction bases with no gene match: 9. CDR3 coding DNA: TGCAGCGTCGCGGACAGGGTCGGCCACGAGCAGTACTTC. Translating it yields CSVADRVGHEQYF.

This clonotype was seen just once. The CDR3 sequence is CSARELARYEQYF. The CDR3 DNA is TGCAGTGCTAGGGAACTAGCGAGGTACGAGCAGTACTTC. This chain uses TRBV20-1 with TRBJ2-7, with 7 bases aligning to TRBD2. Germline V lookup: CDR1 DFQATT, CDR2 SNEGSKA (reference sequence). V lost 3 bases to trimming and J lost 4 bases; unmatched junction nucleotides: 6. The CDR3 has 13 amino acids.

J is TRBJ1-6 and V is TRBV24-1, with unresolved D. The CDR3 spans 14 residues. Deletions cut 4 bases from V and 8 bases from J, with 11 bases between. Germline V gene data show CDR1 as KGHDR and CDR2 as SFDVKD. In nucleotides, the CDR3 is TGTGCCACCAGTGACCGGGGTGGGGATTCACCCCTCCACTTT. As protein: CATSDRGGDSPLHF.

This rearrangement joins TRBV5-1 to TRBJ1-1; no firm D call. V lost 6 bases and J 1 base, leaving 19 bases between the germline ends. The CDR3 runs to 16 residues. In germline, CDR1 is SGHRS, CDR2 YFSETQ. This CDR3 is CASTLSSGVANTEAFF. In DNA form, the CDR3 reads TGCGCCAGCACCCTATCCTCCGGGGTAGCGAACACTGAAGCTTTCTTT.

V is TRBV24-1 and J is TRBJ1-1; the D gene is possibly TRBD1 (5 bases). The CDR3 runs 16 residues. V gave up 3 bases and J gave up 1 base, with 14 bases separating them. Germline assignment: CDR1 KGHDR and CDR2 SFDVKD. The CDR3 reads CATSDPITTANTEAFF. The CDR3 nucleotides are TGTGCCACCAGTGATCCGATCACGACAGCGAACACTGAAGCTTTCTTT.

This clonotype was seen just once. V and J are TRBV29-1 and TRBJ1-6; D is ambiguous. V lost 7 bases and J 8 bases, leaving 15 bases between the germline ends. The CDR3 loop spans 13 amino acids. The germline gives CDR1 SQVTM, CDR2 ANQGSEA. The CDR3: CSGSRDLHSPLHF. The CDR3 DNA reads as TGCAGCGGCTCACGGGATTTACATTCACCCCTCCACTTT.

The rearrangement uses TRBV20-1 and TRBJ2-7, with D maybe TRBD2 (5 bases). CDR1 is DFQATT and CDR2 is SNEGSKA in the germline V gene (reference sequence). This CDR3 spans 12 amino acids. Trimming removed 5 bases from V and 2 bases from J, with 10 bases in between. CDR3 protein: CSAHDGTYEQYF. For the CDR3, the DNA is TGCAGTGCTCATGACGGGACCTACGAGCAGTACTTC.

The J gene is TRBJ1-6, the V gene TRBV11-2, with D perhaps TRBD1 (5 bases). There are 18 residues in the CDR3. V was clipped by 0 bases and J by 0 bases, with 12 bases between them. Germline CDR1 is SGHAT and CDR2 is FQNNGV. This chain's CDR3 is CASSLEGLASSYNSPLHF. CDR3 nucleotides: TGTGCCAGCAGCTTAGAGGGGCTGGCGAGCTCCTATAATTCACCCCTCCACTTT.

This clonotype occurred once. The chain uses TRBV19 and TRBJ2-1; 11 positions match TRBD2. Unmatched junction bases numbered 2, after V lost 3 bases and J lost 7 bases. The CDR3 is 14 amino acids. Germline V gene data show CDR1 as LNHDA and CDR2 as SQIVND (reference sequence). The CDR3 nucleotides read TGTGCCAGTAGTATGACTAGCGGGGCGAATGAGCAGTTCTTC. Amino acids: CASSMTSGANEQFF.

The sample holds many counts of this clonotype. A much larger clone lies a single base off, so this may be a read error. This rearrangement joins TRBV19 to TRBJ2-3; 10 bases are a match to TRBD2. V lost 2 bases to trimming and J lost 2 bases; unmatched junction nucleotides: 4. Per the germline V gene, CDR1 is LNHDA and CDR2 is SQIVND (reference sequence). CDR3 length equals 16 residues. CDR3 nucleotides: TGTGCCAGTAGTATAACAGCGGGGGGGCCCACAGATACGCAGTATTTT. Protein product: CASSITAGGPTDTQYF.